A single sample is the source of the 2 T cell receptor beta chains below, sequenced in a study of blood T cell repertoires in COVID-19. Profiling relied on immunoSEQ multiplex PCR, and the TCRdb table lists in-frame clones only, not all of them. The table records hundreds of thousands of clones, about 90% of them present only once. Sequences were obtained from PBMCs or T cells enriched from blood (not recorded which). These receptors were collected from a woman in her thirties or forties with acute COVID-19.

The J gene is TRBJ1-2, the V gene TRBV11-2; tentatively, D is TRBD1 (5 bases). The germline gives CDR1 SGHAT, CDR2 FQNNGV. The CDR3 consists of 13 residues. V lost 5 bases to trimming and J lost 4 bases, with 11 bases between them. The CDR3 nucleotides are TGTGCCAGCAGCCCGGACATGGTCTATGGCTACACCTTC. It specifies CASSPDMVYGYTF.

The chain couples TRBV6-2 or TRBV6-3 to TRBJ1-5; tentative D call: TRBD1 (6 bases). This CDR3 comprises 15 residues. V gave up 2 bases and J gave up 0 bases, with 8 bases separating them. CDR1 is MNHEY and CDR2 is SVGEGT in the germline V gene. The chain's CDR3 is CASSYGGDSNQPQHF. CDR3 sequence (DNA): TGTGCCAGCAGTTACGGGGGCGATAGCAATCAGCCCCAGCATTTT.